The following is a T cell receptor beta chain sequence with its context. The target antigen is unknown. The sample belongs to a study of T cell responses to AZD1222 COVID-19 vaccine. On the study more broadly: It was second doses at about 4 or about 12 weeks that were pooled.

Germline V gene data show CDR1 as SGHNT and CDR2 as YENEEA. Trimming took 0 bases from V and 4 from J, leaving 12 bases between them. The CDR3 spans 15 residues. Here immunoSEQ multiplex PCR was the method, and the copy in TCRdb shows in-frame clones only, minus some. The sample holds some 130,000 clones, around nine tenths seen once. General study points: With two AZD1222 doses given, Spike-specific TCR breadth and depth both rose.

Sequenced here: peripheral blood, sampled on day 0 of AZD1222 vaccination. This sequence was found in an adult in good health. The chain links TRBV11-3 to TRBJ1-2; TRBD1 is a possible D gene (5 bases). CDR3 bases: TGTGCCAGCAGCTTAGAAGAGGGACTACTCTATGGCTACACCTTC. Amino acids: CASSLEEGLLYGYTF.